The 15 T cell receptor beta chains reported below all come from one sample, sequenced in a study of T-cell memory formation after mild COVID-19. TCRdb ran MiXCR on the 5' RACE reads and lists one entry per CDR3 protein. The sample has roughly 47,000 distinct CDR3 sequences, around 7% seen once. Sequencing was performed on PBMCs or a T cell subset sorted from them (not recorded which). Source of these receptors: a man aged 18-30 years who had mild COVID-19 (a few samples of this study predate the infection). Cell type and time point are not known.

This clonotype showed up just a few times. The genes are TRBV20-1 and TRBJ2-1; D not certain. V lost 0 bases and J 0 bases, leaving 9 bases between the germline ends. The CDR3 extends over 15 amino acids. Per the germline V gene, CDR1 is DFQATT and CDR2 is SNEGSKA (reference sequence). DNA of the CDR3: TGCAGTGCTAGAGAGATCACCCGCTCCTACAATGAGCAGTTCTTC. It encodes CSAREITRSYNEQFF.

Many counts were recorded for this clonotype. This chain joins TRBV6-5 and TRBJ2-6; possible D gene TRBD1, 5 bases. Between the trimmed V and J ends, which lost 5 bases and 6 bases, there was a span of 11 bases. The CDR3 consists of 14 residues. Germline V gives CDR1 MNHEY, CDR2 SVGAGI. CDR3 protein: CASSPQGTANVLTF. In DNA, the CDR3 is TGTGCCAGCAGTCCCCAGGGAACGGCCAACGTCCTGACTTTC.

By frequency in the sample, this clonotype is medium-sized (0.01 to 0.1%). The chain joins TRBV7-2 to TRBJ2-3, with D possibly matching TRBD1 (5 bases). V lost 4 bases, J lost 5 bases, and 13 bases lay in between. In germline, CDR1 is SGHTA, CDR2 FQGNSA. The CDR3 loop spans 14 amino acids. CDR3 in amino acids: CASSSTRVGDTQYF. The CDR3 bases are TGTGCCAGCAGCTCGACCAGGGTCGGAGATACGCAGTATTTT. Full variable domain (remainder filled in from reference TRBV7-2 and TRBJ2-3): GAGVSQSPSNKVTEKGKDVELRCDPISGHTALYWYRQSLGQGLEFLIYFQGNSAPDKSGLPSDRFSAERTGGSVSTLTIQRTQQEDSAVYLCASSSTRVGDTQYFGPGTRLTVL.

The V call is TRBV7-7, the J call TRBJ2-1, with D unclear. V was trimmed by 4 bases and J by 7 bases, leaving 11 bases between them. The CDR3 covers 13 residues. The germline V gene encodes CDR1 SSHAT and CDR2 FNYEAQ (reference sequence). The CDR3 reads CASSSQISNEQFF. Here the CDR3 DNA reads TGTGCCAGCAGCTCCCAAATTAGTAATGAGCAGTTCTTC.

This chain uses TRBV6-1 with TRBJ1-1, with a possible D match to TRBD1 (6 bases). Germline CDR1 and CDR2: MNHNS and SASEGT. V shed 4 bases and J shed 4 bases, with 16 bases lying between them. The CDR3 length is 15 residues. The CDR3 spells CASSGYRDRATEAFF. DNA of the CDR3: TGTGCCAGCAGTGGGTACAGGGATCGGGCCACTGAAGCTTTCTTT.

J is TRBJ2-5 and V is TRBV5-4; TRBD2 agrees at 11 bases. CDR3 length: 15 residues. J was trimmed by 5 bases and V by 5 bases; bases with no gene match: 8. Germline V gene sequence: CDR1 SGHNT, CDR2 YYREEE (reference sequence). Here the CDR3 reads CASSRTSGSDETQYF. CDR3 in DNA: TGTGCCAGCAGTCGGACTAGCGGGTCAGATGAGACCCAGTACTTC.

This clonotype was seen ten or more times. The V call is TRBV29-1, the J call TRBJ2-3; D possibly corresponds to TRBD2 (6 bases). The V gene lost 6 bases and the J gene lost 5 bases, with 9 bases spanning the gap. This CDR3 is built from 11 residues. Germline lookup yields CDR1 SQVTM and CDR2 ANQGSEA. The CDR3 bases are TGCAGCGTCACCGGGGGAGATACGCAGTATTTT. It yields the protein CSVTGGDTQYF.

This clonotype came up a few times. This chain connects TRBV20-1 to TRBJ1-6; D gene ambiguous. V gave up 3 bases and J gave up 5 bases, with 14 bases separating them. In germline, CDR1 is DFQATT, CDR2 SNEGSKA (reference sequence). This CDR3 is 15 amino acids long. The CDR3 region has the DNA TGCAGTGCTAGGAGCATTGACGGAGATAATTCACCCCTCCACTTT. This translates into CSARSIDGDNSPLHF.

CDR3 sequence (DNA): TGCGCCAGCAGCTTGGTGGCCGGGAACACTGAAGCTTTCTTT. Translating it yields CASSLVAGNTEAFF. The rearrangement links TRBV5-1 to TRBJ1-1; D call uncertain. Germline CDR1 and CDR2: SGHRS and YFSETQ. V was shortened by 0 bases and J by 1 base, with 7 bases between the two germline ends. This CDR3 has 14 amino acids.

The gene calls are TRBV6-1 and TRBJ1-1; 12 positions match TRBD1. V trimming: 6 bases; J trimming: 12 bases; junction bases outside the gene matches: 17. Germline CDR1 MNHNS, CDR2 SASEGT. This CDR3 has 16 residues. The DNA of the CDR3 is TGTGCCAGCAGGAATTCCGGGACAGGGGGCGCCTACGGGACTTTCTTT. Translation: CASRNSGTGGAYGTFF.

Only a few counts were recorded for this clonotype. This chain joins TRBV2 and TRBJ2-7; TRBD1 agrees at 9 bases. The V gene's germline CDR1 is SNHLY and CDR2 FYNNEI. Losses at the gene ends were 6 bases for V and 9 bases for J; bases not matched to a gene: 15. The CDR3 loop spans 15 amino acids. The CDR3 protein is CASRDFGTGYGGQYV. As DNA, the CDR3 is TGTGCCAGCAGGGACTTCGGGACAGGGTATGGTGGGCAGTACGTC.

Ten or more counts support this clonotype. The chain recombines TRBV12-3 or TRBV12-4 with TRBJ1-1; TRBD1 might be the D (6 bases). CDR3 length: 15 residues. Trimming removed 5 bases at V and 0 bases at J, with 13 bases between. This CDR3 reads CASSPRGSMNTEAFF. CDR3 DNA: TGTGCCAGCAGTCCCAGGGGAAGCATGAACACTGAAGCTTTCTTT.

This clonotype was observed a handful of times. This chain connects TRBV18 to TRBJ1-4; D may be TRBD1 (6 bases). The V gene lost 0 bases and the J gene lost 8 bases, with 16 bases spanning the gap. The germline gives CDR1 KGHSH, CDR2 LQKENI. The CDR3 extends over 16 amino acids. This CDR3 is CASSPPLDRHWEKLFF. DNA of the CDR3: TGTGCCAGCTCACCACCACTCGACAGGCACTGGGAAAAACTGTTTTTT.

This clonotype was observed a handful of times. This chain connects TRBV3-1 to TRBJ2-2; no reliable D call. V was clipped by 4 bases and J by 3 bases, with 3 bases between them. The CDR3 has 12 amino acids. Germline values: CDR1 LGHDT, CDR2 YNNKEL (reference sequence). The CDR3, as DNA: TGTGCCAGCAGCCGGTACACCGGGGAGCTGTTTTTT. Encoded protein: CASSRYTGELFF.

This clonotype showed up just a few times. CDR3 amino acids: CASSSDGGSLNYGYTF. The DNA for the CDR3 is TGCGCCAGCAGCTCGGACGGGGGGAGCCTTAACTATGGCTACACCTTC. The chain uses TRBV5-1 and TRBJ1-2, with D tentatively TRBD1 (5 bases). Trimming stripped 3 bases from V and 1 base from J, with 16 bases between. This CDR3 comprises 16 residues. CDR1 and CDR2 from the germline V gene are SGHRS and YFSETQ. Variable domain in full (rest from reference TRBV5-1 and TRBJ1-2): KAGVTQTPRYLIKTRGQQVTLSCSPISGHRSVSWYQQTPGQGLQFLFEYFSETQRNKGNFPGRFSGRQFSNSRSEMNVSTLELGDSALYLCASSSDGGSLNYGYTFGSGTRLTVV.